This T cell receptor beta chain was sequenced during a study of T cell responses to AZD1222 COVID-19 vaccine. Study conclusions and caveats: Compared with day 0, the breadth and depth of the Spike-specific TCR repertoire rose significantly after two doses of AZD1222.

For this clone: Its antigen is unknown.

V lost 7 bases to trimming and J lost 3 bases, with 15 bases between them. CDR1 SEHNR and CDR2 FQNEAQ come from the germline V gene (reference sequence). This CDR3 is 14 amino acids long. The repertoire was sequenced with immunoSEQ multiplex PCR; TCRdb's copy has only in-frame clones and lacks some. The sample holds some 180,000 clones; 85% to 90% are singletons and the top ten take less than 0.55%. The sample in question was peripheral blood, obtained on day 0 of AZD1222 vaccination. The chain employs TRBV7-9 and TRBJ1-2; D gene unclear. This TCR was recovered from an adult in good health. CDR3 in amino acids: CASTVSQIDYGYTF. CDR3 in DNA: TGTGCCAGCACCGTAAGTCAGATTGACTATGGCTACACCTTC.